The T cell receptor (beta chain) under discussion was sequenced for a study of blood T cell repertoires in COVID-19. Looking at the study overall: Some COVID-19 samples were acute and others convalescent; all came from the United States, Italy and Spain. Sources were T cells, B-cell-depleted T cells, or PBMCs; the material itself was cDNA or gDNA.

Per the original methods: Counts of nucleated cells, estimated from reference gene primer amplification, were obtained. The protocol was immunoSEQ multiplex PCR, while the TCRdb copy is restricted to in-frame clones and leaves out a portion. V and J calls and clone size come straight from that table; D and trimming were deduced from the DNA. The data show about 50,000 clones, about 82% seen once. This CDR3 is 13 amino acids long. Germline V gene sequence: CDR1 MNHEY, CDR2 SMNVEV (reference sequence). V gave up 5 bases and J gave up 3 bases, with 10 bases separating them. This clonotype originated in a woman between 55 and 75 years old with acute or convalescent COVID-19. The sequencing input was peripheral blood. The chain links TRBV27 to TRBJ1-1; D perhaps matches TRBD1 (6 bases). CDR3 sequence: CASSETGYTEAFF. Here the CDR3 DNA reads TGTGCCAGCAGTGAAACAGGGTACACTGAAGCTTTCTTT.